This TCR beta chain appears in the sequencing data of a study of blood T cell repertoires in COVID-19. Whole-study context: Samples representing acute and convalescent COVID-19 were sourced from the United States, Italy and Spain. PBMCs, B-cell-depleted T cells, or T cells were the source of the cDNA or gDNA that made up the material.

In the original workflow: Researchers report that nucleated cell counts were estimated from reference gene primer amplification. Sequenced by immunoSEQ multiplex PCR; TCRdb stores in-frame clones only, minus some. Clone size and V and J calls were adopted from that table, with D and trimming inferred from the DNA. Of about 180,000 clones listed, more than 85% were seen once; the top ten hold about 0.54%. The CDR3 contains 16 residues. CDR1 MRHNA and CDR2 SNTAGT come from the germline V gene. Trimming pared 7 bases from V and 2 bases from J, leaving 17 bases between. This receptor was identified in a man aged 50-60 years with acute or convalescent COVID-19. The rearrangement links TRBV6-4 to TRBJ2-2; no clear D gene. Sequences were obtained from peripheral blood. DNA of the CDR3: TGTGCCAGCACCCCCCGAAGCGTTCCTAACACCGGGGAGCTGTTTTTT. This translates into CASTPRSVPNTGELFF.